Presented here are 13 T cell receptor beta chains from one specimen sequenced in a study of OX40 agonist ivuxolimab in advanced cancers. Clones were read by immunoSEQ multiplex PCR, and TCRdb kept only the in-frame ones, dropping some. The table lists 10,000 to 12,000 clones, over 60% of them singletons. The sequencing here drew on CD4+ or CD8+ T cells sorted from blood, taken in a trial of the OX40 agonist ivuxolimab. These receptors all come from an adult with an advanced solid tumor such as melanoma, head and neck, liver or kidney cancer.

V usage is TRBV4-1 and J usage is TRBJ2-1; D is perhaps TRBD2 (5 bases). The CDR3 is 15 residues long. V shed 0 bases and J shed 0 bases, with 6 bases lying between them. Germline loops: CDR1 MGHRA, CDR2 YSYEKL. The DNA for the CDR3 is TGCGCCAGCAGCCAAGAGGGGAGCTCCTACAATGAGCAGTTCTTC. Translated: CASSQEGSSYNEQFF.

About this clone: The identical CDR3 is also encoded by other nucleotide sequences in the sample. The chain is built from TRBV28 and TRBJ1-5; TRBD1 is a possible D gene (6 bases). The ends were cut back, 2 bases at V and 7 bases at J, with 15 bases in the middle. The CDR3 sequence is 15 residues long. Germline loops: CDR1 MDHEN, CDR2 SYDVKM. The CDR3 here is CASSLGQGYRQPQHF. Written as DNA, the CDR3 is TGTGCCAGCAGTTTAGGGCAGGGGTATCGCCAGCCCCAGCATTTT.

This chain's CDR3 is CASSWPSGGGFQETQYF. In DNA form, the CDR3 reads TGTGCCAGCAGCTGGCCTAGCGGGGGAGGATTCCAAGAGACCCAGTACTTC. V and J are TRBV2 and TRBJ2-5, with 10 bases identical to TRBD2. V lost 6 bases to trimming and J lost 1 base; unmatched junction nucleotides: 11. The CDR3 is 17 residues long. Looked up from germline, CDR1 is SNHLY and CDR2 is FYNNEI.

The chain uses TRBV7-8 and TRBJ2-1; 7 nucleotides agree with TRBD2. CDR1 is SGHVS and CDR2 is FQNEAQ in the germline V gene. The CDR3 totals 15 residues. The V segment lost 2 bases and the J segment 11 bases; nucleotides outside the gene matches: 12. CDR3 in DNA: TGTGCCAGCAGCTTATCTAGGGCCGGGGGGAGCAAGCAGTTCTTC. This gives the protein CASSLSRAGGSKQFF.

This clone was counted a single time. The genes are TRBV5-4 and TRBJ1-2; 9 positions match TRBD1. CDR1 is SGHNT and CDR2 is YYREEE in the germline V gene (reference sequence). The CDR3 sequence is 17 residues long. The trim removed 4 bases at V and 1 base at J, leaving 11 bases unmatched. CDR3 amino acids: CASSRTKTGGGNYGYTF. The CDR3, as DNA: TGTGCCAGCAGCAGGACGAAGACAGGGGGGGGTAACTATGGCTACACCTTC.

The gene calls are TRBV27 and TRBJ2-1; either TRBD1 or TRBD2 may fit D (6 bases each). The CDR3 length is 15 residues. V was cut by 0 bases and J by 2 bases, with 8 bases left in between. Per germline, CDR1 MNHEY and CDR2 SMNVEV (reference sequence). CDR3 sequence: CASSLSRDTYNEQFF. Written as DNA, the CDR3 is TGTGCCAGCAGTTTATCGCGGGACACCTACAATGAGCAGTTCTTC.

This clone is medium-sized (0.01 to 0.1%) within its sample. The V call is TRBV19, the J call TRBJ2-1; D is undetermined. Per the germline V gene, CDR1 is LNHDA and CDR2 is SQIVND (reference sequence). The CDR3 covers 12 residues. The V end lost 3 bases, the J end lost 2 bases, and 2 bases lay between the germline ends. The CDR3 DNA reads TGTGCCAGTAGTATTCCCTACAATGAGCAGTTCTTC. It specifies CASSIPYNEQFF.

By its share, this clone is medium-sized. This chain connects TRBV4-2 to TRBJ2-2; the D is unclear. Deletions cut 6 bases from V and 8 bases from J, with 7 bases between. Germline CDR1 is LGHNA and CDR2 is YNFKEQ. This CDR3 is 11 amino acids long. The CDR3, as DNA: TGTGCCAGCAGGGAAGCAGGGGAGCTGTTTTTT. Translation: CASREAGELFF.

This sequence joins TRBV19 and TRBJ2-1; D not resolved. The CDR3 covers 16 residues. Trimming removed 4 bases from V and 4 bases from J, with 17 bases in between. The germline gives CDR1 LNHDA, CDR2 SQIVND (reference sequence). The CDR3 DNA reads TGTGCCAGTAGTAAGCGACGGCCAGCGCCTTACAATGAGCAGTTCTTC. Translated, it gives CASSKRRPAPYNEQFF.

The table lists this clone with a few counts. The chain combines TRBV7-6 with TRBJ2-7; TRBD2 matches at 8 bases. The V and J ends lost 5 bases and 4 bases, in that order; junction bases with no gene match: 13. The V gene's germline CDR1 is SGHVS and CDR2 FNYEAQ. The CDR3 has 16 residues. The CDR3 nucleotides are TGTGCCAGCAGCCTGAGACTAGCGCCAGCAGAGTACGAGCAGTACTTC. Amino acid sequence: CASSLRLAPAEYEQYF.

The gene calls are TRBV30 and TRBJ2-7; TRBD1 matches at 8 bases. The germline V gene encodes CDR1 GTSNPN and CDR2 SVGIG (reference sequence). V shed 4 bases and J 6 bases; nucleotides not matched to a gene: 8. The CDR3 length is 13 residues. As DNA, the CDR3 is TGTGCCTGGACTGGGCAGGGGGCGCGCGAGCAGTACTTC. It codes for CAWTGQGAREQYF.

The chain recombines TRBV4-1 with TRBJ1-1; TRBD1 agrees at 9 bases. CDR3 length: 15 residues. Germline values: CDR1 MGHRA, CDR2 YSYEKL. V shed 0 bases, J shed 5 bases, and the junction held 4 bases outside the gene matches. The CDR3 sequence is CASSQEGTGWTEAFF. The CDR3 coding sequence is TGCGCCAGCAGCCAAGAGGGGACAGGGTGGACTGAAGCTTTCTTT.

The CDR3 loop reads CASSPSGTSDSYEQYF. CDR3 DNA sequence: TGTGCCAGCAGCCCCTCCGGGACTAGCGACTCCTACGAGCAGTACTTC. The chain links TRBV13 to TRBJ2-7, with TRBD2 matching over 10 bases. The germline gives CDR1 PRHDT, CDR2 FYEKMQ (reference sequence). The CDR3 extends over 16 amino acids. V shed 5 bases, J shed 0 bases, and the junction held 7 bases outside the gene matches.